These 17 T cell receptor beta chains originate from one sample sequenced in a study of cytomegalovirus exposure and HLA in healthy donors. This PCR relied on a set of 60 Vbeta primers and 13 Jbeta primers. The protocol was immunoSEQ multiplex PCR, while the TCRdb copy is restricted to in-frame clones and leaves out a portion. The table includes 150,000 to 200,000 clones, around four fifths detected once. Input material: PBMCs. The receptor source for this set is a man in his late teens or twenties in good health and CMV-seronegative.

J is TRBJ2-3 and V is TRBV4-1; perhaps TRBD2 as D (6 bases). CDR3 length: 17 amino acids. V lost 1 base and J lost 0, with 14 bases in between. Per germline, CDR1 MGHRA and CDR2 YSYEKL. The CDR3 protein is CASSQGFAGSSTDTQYF. The CDR3 DNA reads as TGCGCCAGCAGCCAAGGTTTCGCGGGGTCTAGCACAGATACGCAGTATTTT.

This chain connects TRBV5-5 to TRBJ1-1; D is perhaps TRBD1 (6 bases). V shed 3 bases and J shed 5 bases, with 17 bases lying between them. The CDR3 covers 15 residues. Germline loops: CDR1 SGHKS, CDR2 YYEKEE (reference sequence). CDR3 DNA: TGTGCCAGCAGCTCGTCGTTAATAACAGGGACTGAAGCTTTCTTT. Translation: CASSSSLITGTEAFF.

J is TRBJ2-2 and V is TRBV9; TRBD2 matches at 9 bases. The CDR3 has 17 amino acids. V lost 4 bases to trimming and J lost 3 bases; unmatched junction nucleotides: 10. CDR1 SGDLS and CDR2 YYNGEE come from the germline V gene. The CDR3 spells CASSPRGIAGDTGELFF. DNA of the CDR3: TGTGCCAGCAGCCCCCGCGGGATAGCGGGGGACACCGGGGAGCTGTTTTTT. Full variable domain (remainder filled in from reference TRBV9 and TRBJ2-2): DSGVTQTPKHLITATGQRVTLRCSPRSGDLSVYWYQQSLDQGLQFLIQYYNGEERAKGNILERFSAQQFPDLHSELNLSSLELGDSALYFCASSPRGIAGDTGELFFGEGSRLTVL.

The V gene is TRBV6-5, the J gene TRBJ1-6, with 8 bases fitting TRBD1. J gave up 7 bases and V 4 bases, and 3 bases lay outside the gene matches. From germline, CDR1 is MNHEY and CDR2 SVGAGI. The CDR3 totals 14 residues. Here the CDR3 reads CASSFQGANSPLHF. The CDR3 DNA is TGTGCCAGCAGTTTCCAGGGGGCCAATTCACCCCTCCACTTT.

This clone was seen a single time. The CDR3 sequence is CAWGPRGAYGYTF. The CDR3 DNA reads TGTGCCTGGGGGCCCCGGGGAGCCTATGGCTACACCTTC. This chain joins TRBV30 and TRBJ1-2; D is uncertain. Deletions cut 5 bases from V and 4 bases from J, with 14 bases between. The germline gives CDR1 GTSNPN, CDR2 SVGIG (reference sequence). The CDR3 has 13 amino acids. The entire variable domain, with the rest obtained from reference TRBV30 and TRBJ1-2, is as follows: SQTIHQWPATLVQPVGSPLSLECTVEGTSNPNLYWYRQAAGRGLQLLFYSVGIGQISSEVPQNLSASRPQDRQFILSSKKLLLSDSGFYLCAWGPRGAYGYTFGSGTRLTVV.

The chain is built from TRBV28 and TRBJ2-1; 8 bases are shared with TRBD2. Trimming cost V 5 bases and J 3 bases; bases outside gene matches: 9. CDR1 is MDHEN and CDR2 is SYDVKM in the germline V gene. This CDR3 is 16 amino acids long. The CDR3 nucleotides read TGTGCCAGCAGTCCGAGGACTAGCATCGGCTACAATGAGCAGTTCTTC. Translating gives CASSPRTSIGYNEQFF.

The genes are TRBV6-6 and TRBJ2-7; the match to TRBD1 covers 9 bases. CDR1 is MNHNY and CDR2 is SVGAGI in the germline V gene (reference sequence). The CDR3 covers 15 residues. V lost 7 bases, J lost 2 bases, and 9 bases stayed unmatched. The CDR3 protein is CASIVGTGNTYEQYF. The CDR3 DNA reads as TGTGCCAGCATCGTCGGGACAGGGAACACCTACGAGCAGTACTTC.

The J gene is TRBJ1-2, the V gene TRBV10-3; TRBD1 matches 9 bases. J lost 4 bases, V lost 6 bases, and 6 bases had no gene match. The germline gives CDR1 ENHRY, CDR2 SYGVKD. This CDR3 spans 14 amino acids. CDR3 sequence: CAIRGGQGSYGYTF. CDR3 in DNA: TGTGCCATCAGGGGAGGACAGGGGAGCTATGGCTACACCTTC.

The V call is TRBV19, the J call TRBJ1-4, with TRBD1 as a possible D gene (6 bases). The CDR3 runs 14 residues. The V end lost 4 bases, the J end lost 5 bases, and 11 bases lay between the germline ends. Per the germline V gene, CDR1 is LNHDA and CDR2 is SQIVND (reference sequence). CDR3 residues: CASSRGGQNEKLFF. The CDR3 nucleotides read TGTGCCAGTAGTAGAGGCGGACAGAATGAAAAACTGTTTTTT.

J is TRBJ2-5 and V is TRBV7-2; TRBD2 matches at 8 bases. CDR1 and CDR2 (germline): SGHTA, FQGNSA. The V segment lost 3 bases and the J segment 5 bases; nucleotides outside the gene matches: 8. The length of the CDR3 is 15 residues. The CDR3 bases are TGTGCCAGCAGCTTTAGCGGGACCGCCGTGGAGACCCAGTACTTC. This translates into CASSFSGTAVETQYF.

V gene TRBV27 combines with J gene TRBJ2-1; 10 bases map to TRBD1. With V trimmed by 0 bases and J by 0 bases, 5 bases remained unmatched. CDR3 length equals 18 residues. Germline CDR1 and CDR2: MNHEY and SMNVEV (reference sequence). The CDR3 loop is CASSLSWGQGSSYNEQFF. For the CDR3, the DNA is TGTGCCAGCAGTTTATCGTGGGGACAGGGGTCCTCCTACAATGAGCAGTTCTTC.

The chain carries TRBV7-3 and TRBJ2-2, with D maybe TRBD2 (6 bases). CDR1 and CDR2 from the germline V gene are SGHTA and FQGTGA. The CDR3 has 16 residues. Trimming removed 5 bases at V and 1 base at J, with 14 bases between. CDR3 sequence: CASSAGGTLNTGELFF. The CDR3 nucleotides read TGTGCCAGCAGCGCCGGCGGGACCCTGAACACCGGGGAGCTGTTTTTT.

This rearrangement joins TRBV9 to TRBJ2-1; TRBD2 matches at 13 bases. V lost 1 base to trimming and J lost 8 bases; unmatched junction nucleotides: 12. The CDR3 is 18 residues long. Germline V lookup: CDR1 SGDLS, CDR2 YYNGEE. The DNA for the CDR3 is TGTGCCAGCAGCGTACCTCTTACCGGGACTAGCGGGGCGGATGAGCAGTTCTTC. Residues: CASSVPLTGTSGADEQFF.

This chain joins TRBV6-5 and TRBJ1-6, with D possibly TRBD1 on 5 matching bases. This CDR3 spans 13 amino acids. Trimming took 6 bases from V and 5 from J, leaving 8 bases between them. Germline-derived CDR1 and CDR2 are MNHEY and SVGAGI. The CDR3 region is CASRQVNNSPLHF. The CDR3 DNA reads as TGTGCCAGCAGACAGGTTAATAATTCACCCCTCCACTTT.

The chain recombines TRBV4-3 with TRBJ2-2; 8 nucleotides agree with TRBD2. The CDR3 is 17 residues long. J lost 4 bases, V lost 0 bases, and 7 bases had no gene match. CDR1 is LGHNA, CDR2 YSLEER, per germline. This CDR3 reads CASSQDFAGRGTGELFF. CDR3 sequence (DNA): TGCGCCAGCAGCCAAGATTTTGCCGGGAGGGGCACCGGGGAGCTGTTTTTT.

The rearrangement links TRBV5-4 to TRBJ2-7; 11 nucleotides line up with TRBD2. V gave up 4 bases and J gave up 2 bases; unmatched junction bases: 8. CDR1 and CDR2 (germline): SGHNT, YYREEE (reference sequence). The CDR3 loop spans 16 amino acids. Here the CDR3 DNA reads TGTGCCAGCAGCCCCGGGACTAGCGGCCCACCCTACGAGCAGTACTTC. This gives the protein CASSPGTSGPPYEQYF.

This rearrangement joins TRBV7-9 to TRBJ1-6; 8 bases are a match to TRBD1. V shed 1 base, J shed 6 bases, and the junction held 2 bases outside the gene matches. Germline values: CDR1 SEHNR, CDR2 FQNEAQ (reference sequence). The CDR3 length is 15 residues. The CDR3 reads CASSLGTGSNSPLHF. As DNA, the CDR3 is TGTGCCAGCAGCTTAGGGACAGGGAGTAATTCACCCCTCCACTTT.